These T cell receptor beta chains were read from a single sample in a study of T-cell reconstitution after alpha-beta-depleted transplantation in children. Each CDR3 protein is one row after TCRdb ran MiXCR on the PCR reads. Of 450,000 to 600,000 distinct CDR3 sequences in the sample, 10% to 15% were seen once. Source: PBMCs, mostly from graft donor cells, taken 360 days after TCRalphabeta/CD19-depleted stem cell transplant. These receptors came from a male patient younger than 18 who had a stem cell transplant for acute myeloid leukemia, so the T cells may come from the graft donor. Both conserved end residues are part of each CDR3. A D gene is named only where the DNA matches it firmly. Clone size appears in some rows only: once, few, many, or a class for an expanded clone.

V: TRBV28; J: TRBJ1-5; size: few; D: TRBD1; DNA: TGTGCCAGCAGCATGGACAGGTCCAATCAGCCCCAGCATTTT; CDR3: CASSMDRSNQPQHF
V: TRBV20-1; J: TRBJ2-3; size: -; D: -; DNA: TGCAGTGCGAGGGCCCCAGAGCGCTTCGATACGCAGTATTTT; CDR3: CSARAPERFDTQYF
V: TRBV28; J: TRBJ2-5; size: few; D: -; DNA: TGTGCCAGCAACCAAGGTACAGGGAGAGAGACCCAGTACTTC; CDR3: CASNQGTGRETQYF
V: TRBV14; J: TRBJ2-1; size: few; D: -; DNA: TGTGCCAGCAGCCAAGGCGCTAGCTTCGTCTTTTGGGGCAATGAGCAGTTCTTC; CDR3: CASSQGASFVFWGNEQFF
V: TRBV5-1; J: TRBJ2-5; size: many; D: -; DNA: TGCGCCAGCAGTCCCGGGAACCCACAAGAGACCCAGTACTTC; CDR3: CASSPGNPQETQYF
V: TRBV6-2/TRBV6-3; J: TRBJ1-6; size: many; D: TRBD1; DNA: TGTGCCAGCAGTTACGAGGGGGCGCATCCATGGTCACCCCTCCACTTT; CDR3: CASSYEGAHPWSPLHF
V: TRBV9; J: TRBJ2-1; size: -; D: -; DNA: TGTGCCAGCAGCGTCCTTCGTGTGGCTAATGAGCAGTTCTTC; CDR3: CASSVLRVANEQFF
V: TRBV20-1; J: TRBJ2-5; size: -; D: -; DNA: TGCAGTGCTAATACGGGGTACGGGGAGACCCAGTACTTC; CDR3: CSANTGYGETQYF
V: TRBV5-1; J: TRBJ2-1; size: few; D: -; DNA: TGCGCCAGCAGCTTGTACATATTTGGGGCTAGCGCCTTTAATGAGCAGTTCTTC; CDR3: CASSLYIFGASAFNEQFF
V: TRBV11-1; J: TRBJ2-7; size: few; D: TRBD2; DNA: TGTGCCAGCAGCTTAGACGCGGGAGGCCTCCTTTACGAGCAGTACTTC; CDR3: CASSLDAGGLLYEQYF
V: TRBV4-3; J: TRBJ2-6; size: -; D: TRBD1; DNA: TGCGCCAGCAGCCGAGCACAGGGGATTCCCTCTGGGGCCAACGTCCTGACTTTC; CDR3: CASSRAQGIPSGANVLTF
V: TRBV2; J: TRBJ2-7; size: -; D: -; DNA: TGTGCCAGCAGTGGGATCCACGAGCAGTACTTC; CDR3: CASSGIHEQYF
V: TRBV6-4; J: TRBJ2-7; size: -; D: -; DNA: TGTGCCAGCAGACGACAGGGGCGGCGTCGGGCGGGAGTGTTATACGAGCAGTACTTC; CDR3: CASRRQGRRRAGVLYEQYF
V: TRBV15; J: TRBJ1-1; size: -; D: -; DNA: TGTGCCACCAGCAGAGATCGGGGCTATATGAACACTGAAGCTTTCTTT; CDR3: CATSRDRGYMNTEAFF
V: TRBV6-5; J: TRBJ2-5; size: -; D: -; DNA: TGTGCCAGCAGTTACCTCGACACAATTCAAGAGACCCAGTACTTC; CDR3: CASSYLDTIQETQYF
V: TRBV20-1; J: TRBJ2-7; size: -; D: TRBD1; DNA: TGCAGTGCTACATCCGGGACAGGCGCCTACGAGCAGTACTTC; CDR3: CSATSGTGAYEQYF
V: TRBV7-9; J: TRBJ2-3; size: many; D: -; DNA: TGTGCCAGCAGCTTAGAAGTTCCCCTGGGTACGCAGTATTTT; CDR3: CASSLEVPLGTQYF
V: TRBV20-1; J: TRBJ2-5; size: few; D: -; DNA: TGCAGTGCGCAGACGCAAGAGACCCAGTACTTC; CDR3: CSAQTQETQYF
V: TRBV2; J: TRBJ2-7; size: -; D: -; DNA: TGTGCCAGCTCTGGGGGAGGTGCCACCTACGAGCAGTACTTC; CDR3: CASSGGGATYEQYF
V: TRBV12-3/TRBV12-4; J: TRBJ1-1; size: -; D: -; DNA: TGTGCCAGCACCAATACCGGGACCGTGAACACTGAAGCTTTCTTT; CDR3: CASTNTGTVNTEAFF
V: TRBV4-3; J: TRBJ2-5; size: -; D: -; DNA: TGCGCCAGCAGCCAAGGGTCTTGGAGGCACGGGGAGACCCAGTACTTC; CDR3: CASSQGSWRHGETQYF
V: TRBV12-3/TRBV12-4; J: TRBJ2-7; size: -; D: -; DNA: TGTGCCAGCAGTTCCAACCTCCAGGGTGGAGAGCAGTACTTC; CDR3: CASSSNLQGGEQYF
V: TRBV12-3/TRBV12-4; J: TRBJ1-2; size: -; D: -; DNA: TGTGCCAGCAGTACTCTTAGTGGCTACACCTTC; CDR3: CASSTLSGYTF
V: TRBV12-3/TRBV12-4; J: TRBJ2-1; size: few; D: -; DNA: TGTGCCAGCAGCGCCGATATTGGGGGCTACAATGAGCAGTTCTTC; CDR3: CASSADIGGYNEQFF
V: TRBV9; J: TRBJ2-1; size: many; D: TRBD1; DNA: TGTGCCAGCAGCTCCCGGACAGGGGACTTTCGCGAGCAGTTCTTC; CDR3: CASSSRTGDFREQFF
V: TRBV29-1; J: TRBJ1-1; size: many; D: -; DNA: TGCAGCGTCGCAAGGAGGCTGAACACTGAAGCTTTCTTT; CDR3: CSVARRLNTEAFF
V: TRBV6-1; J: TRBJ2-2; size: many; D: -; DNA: TGTGCCAGCAGTGCGGACAGACTCACCGGGGAGCTGTTTTTT; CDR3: CASSADRLTGELFF
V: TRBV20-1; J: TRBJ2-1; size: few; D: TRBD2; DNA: TGCAGTGCTAGAGGGGCGGGAGGGCCTCGGCACAATGAGCAGTTCTTC; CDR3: CSARGAGGPRHNEQFF
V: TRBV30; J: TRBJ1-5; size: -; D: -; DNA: TGTGCCTGGAGTAGGGCAGGGAATCAGCCCCAGCATTTT; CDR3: CAWSRAGNQPQHF
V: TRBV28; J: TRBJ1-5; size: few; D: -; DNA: TGTGCCAGCAGCCCCAGGGTGAGCAATCAGCCCCAGCATTTT; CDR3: CASSPRVSNQPQHF
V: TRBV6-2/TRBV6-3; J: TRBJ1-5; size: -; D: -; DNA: TGTGCCAGCAGTTATACAGTCGTCTCCAGTCAGCCCCAGCATTTT; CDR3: CASSYTVVSSQPQHF
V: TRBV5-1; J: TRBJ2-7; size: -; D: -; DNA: TGCGCCAGCGCCCCCAGGGCTTTCTACGAGCAGTACTTC; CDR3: CASAPRAFYEQYF
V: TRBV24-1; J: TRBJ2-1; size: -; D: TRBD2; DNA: TGTGCCACCAGTGGGCGGGAGGCCCGATACAATGAGCAGTTCTTC; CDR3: CATSGREARYNEQFF
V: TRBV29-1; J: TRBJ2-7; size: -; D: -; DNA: TGCAGCGTTGGGGTTGGTAACCCCTACGAGCAGTACTTC; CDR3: CSVGVGNPYEQYF
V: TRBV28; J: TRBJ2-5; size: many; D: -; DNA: TGTGCCAGCAGTTTTCTTTATGGACAGAATTTGCAAGAGACCCAGTACTTC; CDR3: CASSFLYGQNLQETQYF
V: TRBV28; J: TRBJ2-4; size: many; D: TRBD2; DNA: TGTGCCAGCAACAAGTATAGCGGGAGTTTGAGTCTCTACTTC; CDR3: CASNKYSGSLSLYF
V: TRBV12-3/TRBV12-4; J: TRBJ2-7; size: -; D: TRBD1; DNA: TGTGCCAGCAGGTTCCCCGACAGGGGATCAGGCGAGCAGTACTTC; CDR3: CASRFPDRGSGEQYF